This T cell receptor beta chain was identified during a study of cytomegalovirus exposure and HLA in healthy donors. Study overall: Earlier results showed 120 million or so unique TCR beta sequences derived from roughly 180 million T cells.

The CDR3 consists of 13 residues. The germline V and J ends were trimmed by 0 bases and 1 base, with 5 bases remaining between them. In germline, CDR1 is SGHDT, CDR2 YYEEEE. The PCR contained 60 Vbeta and 13 Jbeta primers. Method: immunoSEQ multiplex PCR; TCRdb's copy keeps in-frame clones and lacks some. The data show tens of thousands of clones, about nine tenths seen once. Note on this clone: Its cognate antigen is unknown.

Findings and limits, study-wide: Presence/absence analyses treated sequencing depth as roughly uniform across donors. Researchers left out some V segments, among them TRBV6-2 and TRBV6-3, as indistinguishable. Many donors carried some public TCRs, although rarity characterized most TCR sequences.

The sequence was collected from a man younger than 30 in good health and CMV-seronegative. The J gene is TRBJ2-7, the V gene TRBV5-6; D ambiguous. Sequencing was done on a sample of PBMCs. The CDR3 DNA is TGTGCCAGCAGCTTGGCGTCTTCCTACGAGCAGTACTTC. It is translated as CASSLASSYEQYF.